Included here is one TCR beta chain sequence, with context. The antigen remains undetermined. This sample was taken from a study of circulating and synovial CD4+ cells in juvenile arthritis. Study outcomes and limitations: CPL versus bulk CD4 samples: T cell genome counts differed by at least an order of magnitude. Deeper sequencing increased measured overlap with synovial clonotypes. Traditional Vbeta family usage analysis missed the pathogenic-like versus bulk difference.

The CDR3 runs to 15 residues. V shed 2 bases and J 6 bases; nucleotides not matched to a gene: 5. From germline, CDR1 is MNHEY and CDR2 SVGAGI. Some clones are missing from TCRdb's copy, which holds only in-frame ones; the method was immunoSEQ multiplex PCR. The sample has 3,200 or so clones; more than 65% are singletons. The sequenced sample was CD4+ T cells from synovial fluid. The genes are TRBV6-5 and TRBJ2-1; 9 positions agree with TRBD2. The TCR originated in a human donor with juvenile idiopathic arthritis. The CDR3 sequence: CASSYGRGGLNEQFF. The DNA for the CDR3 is TGTGCCAGCAGTTACGGGCGGGGGGGCCTCAATGAGCAGTTCTTC.